This T cell receptor (beta chain) was identified during a study of regulatory T cells in long-lasting Graves disease. As to time point: newly diagnosed GD, antithyroid drugs for less than 3 months. RNA isolated from PBMCs was used to make the TCR library. To make TCR beta libraries, researchers used iRepertoire HTBI primers and Arm-PCR of CDR3 regions. In TCRdb, the multiplex PCR reads were re-called with MiXCR into one record per CDR3 protein. This sample yields 350,000 to 550,000 distinct CDR3 sequences, of which 12% to 15% are seen a single time; around a sixth belongs to the top ten. This CDR3 region has 16 residues. CDR1 is SGHVS, CDR2 FQNEAQ, per germline. This clonotype was observed a few times. At one end the junction does not follow the germline gene, possibly because of a read error. Another study also made use of these data, one on T cells in Graves' hyperthyroidism and ophthalmopathy.

This TCR was sampled from a woman aged 50 to 65 with Graves disease. The chain combines TRBV7-8 with TRBJ1-5; TRBD1 aligns across 7 bases. Sequenced here: peripheral blood mononuclear cells (PBMCs), sampled at new diagnosis, from a patient treated with antithyroid drugs. CDR3 DNA: TGTGCCAGCAGTTTAGTAAACAGGGGATTACATCAGCCCCAGCATTTT. Its protein is CASSLVNRGLHQPQHF.